This T cell receptor (beta chain) was sequenced during a study of regulatory T cells in long-lasting Graves disease. The sample's time point: persistent/refractory GD, antithyroid drugs over 5 years with positive TRAb. PBMCs provided the RNA from which the TCR library was made. Relying on iRepertoire HTBI primers and Arm-PCR of CDR3 regions, the team built TCR beta libraries. MiXCR, run by TCRdb on the multiplex PCR reads, gives a single entry per CDR3 protein. In the table there are under 500,000 distinct CDR3 sequences, less than 25% of which are singletons. V was trimmed by 5 bases and J by 7 bases, leaving 18 bases between them. Germline V gene lookup returns CDR1 SGHTA and CDR2 FQGNSA. The CDR3 is 14 amino acids.

The sequence derives from a female donor with Graves disease. The genes are TRBV7-2 and TRBJ2-7; the D gene is possibly TRBD2 (7 bases). The sequencing here drew on peripheral blood mononuclear cells (PBMCs), taken when the disease was refractory, from a patient treated with antithyroid drugs. The DNA of the CDR3 is TGTGCCAGCAGCCCAAGGGGGGGGGTTCGAGAGCAGTACTTC. This gives the protein CASSPRGGVREQYF.